This T cell receptor beta chain was recovered during a study of shared clonotypes between healthy human individuals. Study outcomes and limitations: Donors were few, which limited the genetic and exposure-history diversity represented.

The germline CDR1 and CDR2 sequences are SQVTM and ANQGSEA. The CDR3 totals 14 residues. Trimming left V 6 bases short and J 3 bases short, with 17 bases between. Data came from immunoSEQ multiplex PCR; TCRdb stores just in-frame clones and leaves some out. Altogether about 2.3 million clones are present, 80% to 95% being singletons, with the ten largest covering 0.3% to 0.4%. A remark on this clone: Antigen: not known.

This chain connects TRBV29-1 to TRBJ1-1, with D possibly being TRBD1 (5 bases). The sequence was collected from a man aged 18 to 29 in good health. Some clones in this sample may be carry-over from other donors' samples. The source material was naive CD4+ T cells from PBMCs. Subset here: CD45RA+ positively selected. The CDR3 DNA follows: TGCAGCGTCGTTTCCCCCGACAGTTACACTGAAGCTTTCTTT. Translation gives CSVVSPDSYTEAFF. The full variable domain, in which reference TRBV29-1 and TRBJ1-1 provide the parts outside the CDR3, is SAVISQKPSRDICQRGTSLTIQCQVDSQVTMMFWYRQQPGQSLTLIATANQGSEATYESGFVIDKFPISRPNLTFSTLTVSNMSPEDSSIYLCSVVSPDSYTEAFFGQGTRLTVV.